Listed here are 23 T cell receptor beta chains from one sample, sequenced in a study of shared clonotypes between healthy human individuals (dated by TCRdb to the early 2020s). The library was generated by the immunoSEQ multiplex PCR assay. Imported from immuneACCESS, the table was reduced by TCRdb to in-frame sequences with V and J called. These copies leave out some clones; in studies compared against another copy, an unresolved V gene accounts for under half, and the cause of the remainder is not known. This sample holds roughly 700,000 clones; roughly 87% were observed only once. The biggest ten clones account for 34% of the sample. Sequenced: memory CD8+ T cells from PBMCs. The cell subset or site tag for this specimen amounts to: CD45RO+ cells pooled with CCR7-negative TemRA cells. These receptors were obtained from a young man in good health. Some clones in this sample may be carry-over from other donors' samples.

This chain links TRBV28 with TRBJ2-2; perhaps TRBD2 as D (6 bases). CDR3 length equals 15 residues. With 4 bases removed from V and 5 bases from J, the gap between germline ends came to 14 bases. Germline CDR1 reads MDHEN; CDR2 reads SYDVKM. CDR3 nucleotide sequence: TGTGCCAGCAGTTCGGCCGGAGGGGTAACCGGGGAGCTGTTTTTT. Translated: CASSSAGGVTGELFF.

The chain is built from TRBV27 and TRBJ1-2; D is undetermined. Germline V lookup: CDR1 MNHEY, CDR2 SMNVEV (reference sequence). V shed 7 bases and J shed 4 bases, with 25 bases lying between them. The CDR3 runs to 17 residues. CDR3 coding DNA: TGTGCCAGCACCTCGATTCCCCGGATCCCTGAGGTCTATGGCTACACCTTC. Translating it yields CASTSIPRIPEVYGYTF.

CDR3 loop: CASSGRDRGTDTQYF. CDR3 nucleotides: TGTGCCAGCAGCGGCCGGGACAGAGGCACAGATACGCAGTATTTT. This chain connects TRBV7-6 to TRBJ2-3, with 7 positions matching TRBD1. With V trimmed by 5 bases and J by 1 base, 6 bases remained unmatched. This CDR3 is built from 15 residues. Germline loops: CDR1 SGHVS, CDR2 FNYEAQ.

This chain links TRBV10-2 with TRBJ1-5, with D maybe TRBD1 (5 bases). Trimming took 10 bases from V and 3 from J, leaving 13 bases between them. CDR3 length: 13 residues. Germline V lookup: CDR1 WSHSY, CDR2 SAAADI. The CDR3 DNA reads TGCGCCACCAACACAGGCGCCAATCAGCCCCAGCATTTT. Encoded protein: CATNTGANQPQHF.

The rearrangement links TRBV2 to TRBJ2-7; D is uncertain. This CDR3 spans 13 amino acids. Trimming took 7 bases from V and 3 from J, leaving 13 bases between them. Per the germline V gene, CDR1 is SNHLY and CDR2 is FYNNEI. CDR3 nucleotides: TGTGCCAGCATAGGGCACACCAACTACGAGCAGTACTTC. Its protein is CASIGHTNYEQYF.

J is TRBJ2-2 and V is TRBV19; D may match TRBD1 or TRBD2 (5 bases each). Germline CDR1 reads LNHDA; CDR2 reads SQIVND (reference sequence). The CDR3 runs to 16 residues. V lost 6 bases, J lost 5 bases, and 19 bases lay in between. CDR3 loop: CASRGPPGPGTGELFF. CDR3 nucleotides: TGTGCCAGTAGAGGCCCCCCGGGACCGGGGACCGGGGAGCTGTTTTTT.

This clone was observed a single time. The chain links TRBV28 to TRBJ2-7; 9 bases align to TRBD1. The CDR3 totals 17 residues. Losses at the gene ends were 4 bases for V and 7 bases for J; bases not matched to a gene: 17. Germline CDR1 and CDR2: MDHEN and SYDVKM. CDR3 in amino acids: CASSSGTGIKRDWEQYF. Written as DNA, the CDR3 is TGTGCCAGCAGTTCAGGGACAGGGATTAAACGGGACTGGGAGCAGTACTTC.

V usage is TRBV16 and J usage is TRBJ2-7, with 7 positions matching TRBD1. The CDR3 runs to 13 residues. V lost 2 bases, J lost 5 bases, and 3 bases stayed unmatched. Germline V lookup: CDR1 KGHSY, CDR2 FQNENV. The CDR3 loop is CASSQPTGDEQYF. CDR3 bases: TGTGCCAGCAGCCAACCCACAGGGGACGAGCAGTACTTC.

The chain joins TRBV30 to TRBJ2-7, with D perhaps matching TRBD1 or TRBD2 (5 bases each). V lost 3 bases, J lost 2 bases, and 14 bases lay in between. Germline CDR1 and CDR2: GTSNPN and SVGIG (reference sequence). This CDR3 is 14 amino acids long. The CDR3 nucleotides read TGTGCCTGGAGCTCCGGGACCGAGACCTACGAGCAGTACTTC. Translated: CAWSSGTETYEQYF.

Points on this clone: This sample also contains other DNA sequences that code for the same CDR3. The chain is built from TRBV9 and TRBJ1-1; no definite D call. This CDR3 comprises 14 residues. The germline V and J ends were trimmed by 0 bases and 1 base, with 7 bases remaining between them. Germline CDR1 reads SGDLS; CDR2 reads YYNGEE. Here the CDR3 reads CASSVEGQNTEAFF. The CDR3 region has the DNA TGTGCCAGCAGCGTAGAGGGCCAGAACACTGAAGCTTTCTTT.

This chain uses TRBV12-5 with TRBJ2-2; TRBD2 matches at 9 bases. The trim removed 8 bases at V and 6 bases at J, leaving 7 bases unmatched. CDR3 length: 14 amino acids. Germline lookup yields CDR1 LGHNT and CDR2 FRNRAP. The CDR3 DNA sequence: TGTGCTAGTCGGACTAGCGCAAGCTCCGGGGAGCTGTTTTTT. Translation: CASRTSASSGELFF.

DNA of the CDR3: TGTGCCAGCAGCGGAACCGGGACTAGTGGGTACGAGCAGTACTTC. Translating it yields CASSGTGTSGYEQYF. The chain links TRBV9 to TRBJ2-7; TRBD2 agrees at 8 bases. The CDR3 runs to 15 residues. J lost 4 bases, V lost 3 bases, and 9 bases had no gene match. The germline CDR1 and CDR2 sequences are SGDLS and YYNGEE.

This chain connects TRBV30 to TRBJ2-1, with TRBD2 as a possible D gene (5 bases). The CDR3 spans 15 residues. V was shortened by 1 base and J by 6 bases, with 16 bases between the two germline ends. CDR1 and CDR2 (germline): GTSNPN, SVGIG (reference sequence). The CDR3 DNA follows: TGTGCCTGGAGTGGATCCCCCGAGGGAGCCAATGAGCAGTTCTTC. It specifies CAWSGSPEGANEQFF.

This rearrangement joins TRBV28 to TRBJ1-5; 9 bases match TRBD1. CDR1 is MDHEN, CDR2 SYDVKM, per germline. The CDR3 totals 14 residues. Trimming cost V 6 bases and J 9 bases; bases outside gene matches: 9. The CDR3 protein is CASSGGTGSPPQHF. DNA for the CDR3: TGTGCCAGCAGCGGGGGGACAGGGAGCCCGCCCCAGCATTTT.

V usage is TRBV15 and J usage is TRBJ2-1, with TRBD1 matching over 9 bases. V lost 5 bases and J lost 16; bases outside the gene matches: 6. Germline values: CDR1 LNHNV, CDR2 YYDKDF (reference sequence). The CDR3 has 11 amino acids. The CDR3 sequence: CATSGGQGYFF. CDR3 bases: TGTGCCACCAGCGGGGGACAGGGTTACTTCTTC.

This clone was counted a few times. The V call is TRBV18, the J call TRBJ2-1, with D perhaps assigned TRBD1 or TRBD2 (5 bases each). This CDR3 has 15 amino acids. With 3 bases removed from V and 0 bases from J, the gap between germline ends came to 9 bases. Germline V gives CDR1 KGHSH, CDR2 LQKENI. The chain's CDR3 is CASSPRDVSYNEQFF. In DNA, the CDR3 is TGTGCCAGCTCACCCCGGGACGTCTCCTACAATGAGCAGTTCTTC.

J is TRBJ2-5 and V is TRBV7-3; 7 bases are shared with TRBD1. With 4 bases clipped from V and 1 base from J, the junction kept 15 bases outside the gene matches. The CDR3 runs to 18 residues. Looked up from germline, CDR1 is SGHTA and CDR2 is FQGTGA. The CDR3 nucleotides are TGTGCCAGCAGCTACGATGGGGTGAAGGGGGCGGTCCAAGAGACCCAGTACTTC. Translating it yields CASSYDGVKGAVQETQYF.

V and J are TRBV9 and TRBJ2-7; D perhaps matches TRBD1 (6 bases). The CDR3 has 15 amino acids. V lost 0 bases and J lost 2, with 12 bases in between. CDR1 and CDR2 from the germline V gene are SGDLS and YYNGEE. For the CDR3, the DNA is TGTGCCAGCAGCGTAGCCGGGACACCAGCCTACGAGCAGTACTTC. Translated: CASSVAGTPAYEQYF.

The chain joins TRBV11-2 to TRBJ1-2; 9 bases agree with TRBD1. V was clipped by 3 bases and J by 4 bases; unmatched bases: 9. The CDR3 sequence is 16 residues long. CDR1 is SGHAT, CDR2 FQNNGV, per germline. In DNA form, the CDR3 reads TGTGCCAGCAGCTTCTCTGGGACAGGGACTTCCTATGGCTACACCTTC. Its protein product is CASSFSGTGTSYGYTF.

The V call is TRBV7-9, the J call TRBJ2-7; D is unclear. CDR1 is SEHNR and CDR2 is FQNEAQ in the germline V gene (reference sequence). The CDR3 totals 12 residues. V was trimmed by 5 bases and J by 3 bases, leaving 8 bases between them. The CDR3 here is CASSRLNYEQYF. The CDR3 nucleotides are TGTGCCAGCAGCCGTCTAAACTACGAGCAGTACTTC.

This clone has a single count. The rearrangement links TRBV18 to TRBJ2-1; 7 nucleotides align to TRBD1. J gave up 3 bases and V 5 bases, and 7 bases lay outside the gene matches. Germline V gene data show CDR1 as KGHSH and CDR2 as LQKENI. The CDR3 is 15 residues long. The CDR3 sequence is CASSDRVGIYNEQFF. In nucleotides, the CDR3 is TGTGCCAGCTCAGACAGGGTCGGAATCTACAATGAGCAGTTCTTC.

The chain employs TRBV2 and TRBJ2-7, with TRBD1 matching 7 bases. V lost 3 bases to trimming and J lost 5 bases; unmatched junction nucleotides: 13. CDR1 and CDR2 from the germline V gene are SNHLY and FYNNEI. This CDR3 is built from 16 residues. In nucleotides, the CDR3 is TGTGCCAGCAGTGATGACAGGGAGAATGTAAGCCACGAGCAGTACTTC. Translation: CASSDDRENVSHEQYF.

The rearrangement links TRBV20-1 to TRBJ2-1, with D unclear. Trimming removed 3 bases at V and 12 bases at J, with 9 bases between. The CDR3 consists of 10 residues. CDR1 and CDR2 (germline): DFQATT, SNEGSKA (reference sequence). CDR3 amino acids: CSASPAVQFF. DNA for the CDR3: TGCAGTGCTAGCCCGGCGGTGCAGTTCTTC.